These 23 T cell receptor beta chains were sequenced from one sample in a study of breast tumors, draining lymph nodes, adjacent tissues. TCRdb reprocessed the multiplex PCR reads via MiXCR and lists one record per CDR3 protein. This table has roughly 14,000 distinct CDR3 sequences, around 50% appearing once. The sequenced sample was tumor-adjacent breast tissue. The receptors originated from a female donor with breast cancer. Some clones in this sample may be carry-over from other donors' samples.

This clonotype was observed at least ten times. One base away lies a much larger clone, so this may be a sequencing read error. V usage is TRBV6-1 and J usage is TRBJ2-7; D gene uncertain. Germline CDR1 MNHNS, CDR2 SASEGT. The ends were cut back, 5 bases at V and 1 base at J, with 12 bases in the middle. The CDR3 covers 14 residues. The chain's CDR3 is CASSRTALSYEQYF. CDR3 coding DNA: TGTGCCAGCAGTCGCACCGCGCTTTCCTACGAGCAGTACTTC.

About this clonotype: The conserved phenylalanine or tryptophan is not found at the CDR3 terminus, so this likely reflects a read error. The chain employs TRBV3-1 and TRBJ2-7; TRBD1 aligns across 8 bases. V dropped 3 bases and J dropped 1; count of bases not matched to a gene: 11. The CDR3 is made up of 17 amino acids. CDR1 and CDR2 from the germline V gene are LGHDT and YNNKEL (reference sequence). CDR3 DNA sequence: TGTGCCAGCAGCCAGGACCTAGGACAGGGAAAGTCCTACGAGCAGTACCTC. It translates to CASSQDLGQGKSYEQYL.

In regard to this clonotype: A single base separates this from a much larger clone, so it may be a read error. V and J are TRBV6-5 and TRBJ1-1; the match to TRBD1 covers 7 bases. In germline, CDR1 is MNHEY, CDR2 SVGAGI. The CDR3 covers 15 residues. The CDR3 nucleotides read TGTGCCTGCAGAACGAGAGGGGGCAAGGGCACTGAAGCTTTCTTT. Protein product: CACRTRGGKGTEAFF.

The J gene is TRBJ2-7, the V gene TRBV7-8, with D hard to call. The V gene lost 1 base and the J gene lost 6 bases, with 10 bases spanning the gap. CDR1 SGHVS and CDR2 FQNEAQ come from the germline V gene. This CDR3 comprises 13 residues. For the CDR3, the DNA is TGTGCCAGCAGCTTAGAGTTGACTTCCGAGCAGTACTTC. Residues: CASSLELTSEQYF.

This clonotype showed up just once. DNA for the CDR3: TGTGCCAGCAGCACGATAGGACAGGGGCCTTACGAGCAGTACTTC. It specifies CASSTIGQGPYEQYF. V gene TRBV13 combines with J gene TRBJ2-7; 9 bases agree with TRBD1. Unmatched junction bases numbered 9, after V lost 5 bases and J lost 4 bases. The CDR3 sequence is 15 residues long. Germline V gene data show CDR1 as PRHDT and CDR2 as FYEKMQ (reference sequence). The full variable domain, rest sourced from reference TRBV13 and TRBJ2-7, is AAGVIQSPRHLIKEKRETATLKCYPIPRHDTVYWYQQGPGQDPQFLISFYEKMQSDKGSIPDRFSAQQFSDYHSELNMSSLELGDSALYFCASSTIGQGPYEQYFGPGTRLTVT.

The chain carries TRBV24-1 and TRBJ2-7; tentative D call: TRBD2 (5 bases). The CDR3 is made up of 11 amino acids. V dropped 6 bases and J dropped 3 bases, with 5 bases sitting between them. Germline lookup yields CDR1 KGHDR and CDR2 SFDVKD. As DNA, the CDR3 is TGTGCCACCAGTAGCGGCTACGAGCAGTACTTC. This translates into CATSSGYEQYF.

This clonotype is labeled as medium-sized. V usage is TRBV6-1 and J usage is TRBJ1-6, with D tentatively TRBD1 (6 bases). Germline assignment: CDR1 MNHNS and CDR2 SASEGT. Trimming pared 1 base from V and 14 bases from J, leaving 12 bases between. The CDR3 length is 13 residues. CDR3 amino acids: CASSEGDSGALHF. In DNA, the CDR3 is TGTGCCAGCAGTGAAGGGGACTCAGGGGCCCTCCACTTT.

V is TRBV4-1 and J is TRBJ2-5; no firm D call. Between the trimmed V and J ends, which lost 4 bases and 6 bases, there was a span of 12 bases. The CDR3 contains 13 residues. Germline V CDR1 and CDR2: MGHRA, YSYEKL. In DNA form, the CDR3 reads TGCGCCAGCAGCCCCACGCGTGGTAAGACCCAGTACTTC. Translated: CASSPTRGKTQYF.

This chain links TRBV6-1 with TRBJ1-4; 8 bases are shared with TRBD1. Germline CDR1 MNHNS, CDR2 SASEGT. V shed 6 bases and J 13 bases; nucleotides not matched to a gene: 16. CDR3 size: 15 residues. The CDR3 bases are TGTGCCAGCAGCGAGCCGGACAGGGATGAGGGAAGACTGTTTTTT. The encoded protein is CASSEPDRDEGRLFF.

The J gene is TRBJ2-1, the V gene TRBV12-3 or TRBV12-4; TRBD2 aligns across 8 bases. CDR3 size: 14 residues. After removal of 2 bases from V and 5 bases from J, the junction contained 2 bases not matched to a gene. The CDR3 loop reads CASSLTSGNNEQFF. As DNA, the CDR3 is TGTGCCAGCAGTTTAACTAGCGGTAACAATGAGCAGTTCTTC.

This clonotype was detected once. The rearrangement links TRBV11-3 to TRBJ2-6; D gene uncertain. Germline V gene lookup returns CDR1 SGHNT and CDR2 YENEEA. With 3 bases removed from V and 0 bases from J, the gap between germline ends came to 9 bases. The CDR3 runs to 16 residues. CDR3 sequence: CASSLVQNSGANVLTF. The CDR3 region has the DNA TGTGCCAGCAGCTTGGTACAGAACTCTGGGGCCAACGTCCTGACTTTC.

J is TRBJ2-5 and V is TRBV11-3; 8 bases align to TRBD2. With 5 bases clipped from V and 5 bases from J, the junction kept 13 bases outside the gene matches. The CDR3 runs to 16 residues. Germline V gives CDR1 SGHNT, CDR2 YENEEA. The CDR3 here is CASSPPLGPGGETQYF. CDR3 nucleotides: TGTGCCAGCAGCCCCCCTTTAGGACCGGGGGGGGAGACCCAGTACTTC. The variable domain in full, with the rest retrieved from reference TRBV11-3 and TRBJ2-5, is EAGVVQSPRYKIIEKKQPVAFWCNPISGHNTLYWYLQNLGQGPELLIRYENEEAVDDSQLPKDRFSAERLKGVDSTLKIQPAELGDSAVYLCASSPPLGPGGETQYFGPGTRLLVL.

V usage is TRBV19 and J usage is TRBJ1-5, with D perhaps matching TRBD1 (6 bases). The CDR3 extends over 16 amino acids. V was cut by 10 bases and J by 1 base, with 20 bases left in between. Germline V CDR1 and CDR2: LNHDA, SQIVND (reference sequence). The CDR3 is CAIQITGKRSNQPQHF. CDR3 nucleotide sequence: TGTGCCATCCAAATCACAGGGAAACGAAGCAATCAGCCCCAGCATTTT.

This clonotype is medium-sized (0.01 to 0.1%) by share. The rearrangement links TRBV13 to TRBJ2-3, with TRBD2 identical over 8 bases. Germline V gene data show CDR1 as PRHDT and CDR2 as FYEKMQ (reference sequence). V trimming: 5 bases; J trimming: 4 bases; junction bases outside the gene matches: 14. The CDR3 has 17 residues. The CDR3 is CASSLRLGREDPDTQYF. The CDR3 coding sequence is TGTGCCAGCAGCCTCCGCTTGGGGCGGGAGGACCCAGATACGCAGTATTTT.

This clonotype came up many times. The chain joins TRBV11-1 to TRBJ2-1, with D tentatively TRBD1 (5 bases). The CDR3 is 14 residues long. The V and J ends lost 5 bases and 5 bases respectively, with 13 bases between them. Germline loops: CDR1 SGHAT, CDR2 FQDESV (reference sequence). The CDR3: CASSERQWDNEQFF. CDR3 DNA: TGTGCCAGCAGCGAACGACAGTGGGACAATGAGCAGTTCTTC.

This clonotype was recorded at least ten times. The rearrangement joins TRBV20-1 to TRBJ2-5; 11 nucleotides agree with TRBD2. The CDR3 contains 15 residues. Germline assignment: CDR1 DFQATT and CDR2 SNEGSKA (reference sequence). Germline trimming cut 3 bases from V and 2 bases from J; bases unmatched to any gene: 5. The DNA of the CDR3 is TGCAGTGCTAGCCCTAGCGGGGGGTATCAAGAGACCCAGTACTTC. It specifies CSASPSGGYQETQYF.

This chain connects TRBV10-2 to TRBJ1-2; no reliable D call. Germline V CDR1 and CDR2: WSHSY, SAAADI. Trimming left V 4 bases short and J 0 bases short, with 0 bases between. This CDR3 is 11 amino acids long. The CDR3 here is CASSANYGYTF. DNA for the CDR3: TGCGCCAGCAGTGCTAACTATGGCTACACCTTC.

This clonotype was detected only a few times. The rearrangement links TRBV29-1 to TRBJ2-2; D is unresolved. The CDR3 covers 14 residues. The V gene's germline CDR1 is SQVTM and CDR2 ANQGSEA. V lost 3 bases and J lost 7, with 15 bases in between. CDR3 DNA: TGCAGCGTTGACAGGTCAAGTCGTGGCGGGGAGCTGTTTTTT. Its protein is CSVDRSSRGGELFF.

The chain's CDR3 is CASSNDGRRQGNTIYF. In DNA form, the CDR3 reads TGTGCCAGCAGCAACGACGGTAGACGTCAGGGAAACACCATATATTTT. The chain couples TRBV2 to TRBJ1-3; D is undetermined. The V and J ends lost 6 bases and 4 bases respectively, with 19 bases between them. The CDR3 totals 16 residues. Germline V CDR1 and CDR2: SNHLY, FYNNEI. Variable domain in full (rest from reference TRBV2 and TRBJ1-3): EPEVTQTPSHQVTQMGQEVILRCVPISNHLYFYWYRQILGQKVEFLVSFYNNEISEKSEIFDDQFSVERPDGSNFTLKIRSTKLEDSAMYFCASSNDGRRQGNTIYFGEGSWLTVV.

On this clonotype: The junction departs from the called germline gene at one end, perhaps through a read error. Here the CDR3 reads CTSSSDSDQPQHF. DNA of the CDR3: TGTACCAGCAGCTCGGACAGCGATCAGCCCCAGCATTTT. This chain connects TRBV5-4 to TRBJ1-5; tentative D call: TRBD1 (6 bases). The CDR3 is 13 amino acids. Germline CDR1 SGHNT, CDR2 YYREEE (reference sequence). Complete variable domain (other parts from reference TRBV5-4 and TRBJ1-5): ETGVTQSPTHLIKTRGQQVTLRCSSQSGHNTVSWYQQALGQGPQFIFQYYREEENGRGNFPPRFSGLQFPNYSSELNVNALELDDSALYLCTSSSDSDQPQHFGDGTRLSIL.

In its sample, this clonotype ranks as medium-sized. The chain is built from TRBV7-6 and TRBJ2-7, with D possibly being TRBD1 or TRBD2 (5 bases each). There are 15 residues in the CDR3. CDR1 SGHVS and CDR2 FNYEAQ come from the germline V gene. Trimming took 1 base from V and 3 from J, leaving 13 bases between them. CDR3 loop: CASSLERTNFYEQYF. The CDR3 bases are TGTGCCAGCAGCTTAGAGCGGACAAATTTCTACGAGCAGTACTTC.

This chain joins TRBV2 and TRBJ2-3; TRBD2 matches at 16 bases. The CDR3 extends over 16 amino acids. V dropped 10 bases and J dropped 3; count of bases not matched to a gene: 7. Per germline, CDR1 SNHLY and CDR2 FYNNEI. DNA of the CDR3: TGTGCCACCGCTCCGGGACTAGCGGGAGGGACAGATACGCAGTATTTT. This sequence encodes CATAPGLAGGTDTQYF.

CDR3 in amino acids: CASSLQWTTEAFF. In nucleotides, the CDR3 is TGTGCCAGCAGTCTTCAGTGGACCACTGAAGCTTTCTTT. The V call is TRBV2, the J call TRBJ1-1; D gene ambiguous. The germline CDR1 and CDR2 sequences are SNHLY and FYNNEI. V dropped 5 bases and J dropped 4 bases, with 11 bases sitting between them. There are 13 residues in the CDR3.